A selection of T cell receptor beta chains follows, all from one sample in a study of tumor-infiltrating lymphocytes in primary liver carcinoma. In TCRdb, the multiplex PCR reads were re-called with MiXCR into one record per CDR3 protein. The table records some 87,000 distinct CDR3 sequences, around 68% of them present only once. Sequencing was carried out using tumor-adjacent normal liver tissue. The receptors come from a man in his forties or fifties with primary liver carcinoma and hepatitis B virus infection. Both conserved end residues are part of each CDR3. Each record gives: V gene, clone size, J gene, D gene, CDR3 DNA, CDR3 protein. D genes are given only for firm matches. Clone size is shown for a subset of rows, as once, few, many or a class of expanded clone.

TRBV11-3	once	TRBJ1-1	-	TGTGCCAACAGCTTAGGTTTCGGCAGTGAAGCTTTCTTT	CANSLGFGSEAFF
TRBV28	-	TRBJ2-1	TRBD2	TGTGCCAGCAGTTTATACCCTAGCGGGAGCGGCTACAATGAGCAGTTCTTC	CASSLYPSGSGYNEQFF
TRBV11-2	once	TRBJ2-4	-	TGTGTCAGCAGCTTAGCCCGGGAAAACATTCATTACTTC	CVSSLARENIHYF
TRBV11-3	-	TRBJ1-1	-	TGTGCCAGCAGTCTCGGTCGGGCGAACACTGAAGTTTTCTTT	CASSLGRANTEVFF
TRBV7-9	-	TRBJ2-3	-	TGTGCCAGCAGCATTAGCAGGGAGGATACGCAGTATTTT	CASSISREDTQYF
TRBV6-5	-	TRBJ2-5	TRBD2	TGCGCCAGCAGTAACGGGGGGAGTTCCTCAGAGACCCAGTATTTC	CASSNGGSSSETQYF
TRBV4-2	-	TRBJ2-7	TRBD2	TGCGCCAGCAGCCAAGAGGGGCTAGCGGGAGGTCTGTCCTACGAGCAGAACTTC	CASSQEGLAGGLSYEQNF
TRBV11-2	many	TRBJ2-5	-	TGTGCCAGCAGCTTAGCGAGGCTAGCCCTGGGAAAAAAAGAGACCCAGTACTTC	CASSLARLALGKKETQYF
TRBV11-1	-	TRBJ2-1	TRBD2	TGTGCCAGCAACTTAGGCCTGGGACTAGCGGGAGAAGTTGACAATGAGCAGTTCTTC	CASNLGLGLAGEVDNEQFF
TRBV2	few	TRBJ2-3	-	TGTGCCAGCAGTCCCGGACTACCCCCGGCAGATACGCAGTATTTT	CASSPGLPPADTQYF
TRBV6-1	-	TRBJ2-7	TRBD2	TGTGTCAGCGGTGGGACTAGCGGCTACGAACAGTACTTC	CVSGGTSGYEQYF
TRBV7-9	once	TRBJ1-4	TRBD1	TGTGCCAACAGTTCCACAGGGGACCTCAATGAAAAACTGTTTTTT	CANSSTGDLNEKLFF
TRBV6-5	-	TRBJ2-1	TRBD2	TGTGCCAGCAGTTTGGGCGGGGGGCCTAGTGAGCAGTTCTTC	CASSLGGGPSEQFF
TRBV5-1	-	TRBJ2-1	-	TGCGCCAGCAGCTTAAGGGGTATCTATGAGCAGTTCTTC	CASSLRGIYEQFF
TRBV5-6	many	TRBJ2-5	-	TGTGCCAGCAGCTTGGGCGTACAAGAGACCCAGTACTTC	CASSLGVQETQYF
TRBV5-1	few	TRBJ2-1	-	TGCGCCAGCAGCTTGATGGCAGGGAACAATGAGCAGTTCTTC	CASSLMAGNNEQFF
TRBV11-1	-	TRBJ2-5	-	TGTGCCAGCAGCCCACCCCCGGAGGTCAGGAAGGACTTCCATGAGACCCAGTATTTC	CASSPPPEVRKDFHETQYF
TRBV7-9	-	TRBJ2-3	TRBD1	TGTGCCAGCAGCTTACCCCTCGGACAGGGGGCTGCGGAGCCGAGCACAGATACGCAGTATTTT	CASSLPLGQGAAEPSTDTQYF
TRBV5-1	-	TRBJ2-1	-	TGCGCCAGCGGCTTGTCGGGGATCCCCAATGGGCAGTTCTTC	CASGLSGIPNGQFF
TRBV15	-	TRBJ2-3	-	TGTGCCACCAGCAGATTGGGAGCGGATACGCAGTATTTT	CATSRLGADTQYF
TRBV6-1	-	TRBJ1-1	-	TGTGCCAGCAGTGAATCTTTCGCCACCCCAAAAACTGAAGCTTTCTTT	CASSESFATPKTEAFF
TRBV11-2	-	TRBJ1-3	-	TGTGCCAGCAGCCTCACAGGAAAGTCTGGAAACACCATATACTTT	CASSLTGKSGNTIYF
TRBV28	-	TRBJ2-2	TRBD1	TGTGCCAGCAGTTCCCGGACAGGGAAGAACCAAAGGGCCGGGGAGCTGTTTTTT	CASSSRTGKNQRAGELFF
TRBV20-1	-	TRBJ2-7	-	TGCAGTGCTAGCTCCCCTAGCAGACCTTCCTACGAGCAGTACTTC	CSASSPSRPSYEQYF
TRBV29-1	-	TRBJ2-6	TRBD1	TGCAGCGTTCCCGGGACAGGGAAGAGGAGTGGGGCCAATGTCCTGACTTTC	CSVPGTGKRSGANVLTF
TRBV12-3/TRBV12-4	-	TRBJ2-4	-	TGTGCCAGCAGTACTCAAAAAAACATTCTATACTTC	CASSTQKNILYF
TRBV19	-	TRBJ2-7	-	TGTGCCAGTAGTAGCGTAGGGGCAACCTACGAGCAGTACTTC	CASSSVGATYEQYF
TRBV12-3/TRBV12-4	-	TRBJ2-6	-	TGTGTCAGCCGAATCTCATCCGGGGCCAACGTCCTGACTTTC	CVSRISSGANVLTF
TRBV6-5	once	TRBJ2-6	TRBD1	TGTGCCAGCAGTCCTCAAACAGGGGCAGGGACCAACGTCTTGACTTTC	CASSPQTGAGTNVLTF
TRBV28	-	TRBJ2-5	-	TGTGCCAGCAGTGGGGGGGCGGTTCGTGAGACCCAGTACTTC	CASSGGAVRETQYF
TRBV6-1	-	TRBJ2-3	-	TGTGCCAGCAGTCTAACCAGAGCAGATACGCAGTATTTT	CASSLTRADTQYF
TRBV5-1	-	TRBJ2-2	-	TGCGCCAGCAGCTTGGTCGAGGCCGGGGAGCTGTTTTTT	CASSLVEAGELFF
TRBV11-2	-	TRBJ1-1	-	TGTGCCAGCAGCCCCGGTTCGGTGGCCGAAGCTTACTTT	CASSPGSVAEAYF
TRBV12-3/TRBV12-4	many	TRBJ2-2	TRBD2	TGTGCCAGCAGTCTAGCGGGAATTGCCGGGGAGCTGTTTTTT	CASSLAGIAGELFF
TRBV13	many	TRBJ2-3	-	TGTGCCAGCAGTCCCCCCCGGGGCATGGGGGATACGCAGTATTTT	CASSPPRGMGDTQYF
TRBV24-1	-	TRBJ2-1	TRBD2	TGTGCCACCAGTGACCTAGTGACTAGCGGGGGATACTACAATGAGCAGTTCTTC	CATSDLVTSGGYYNEQFF
TRBV28	-	TRBJ2-1	-	TGTGCCAACAGTTTAGGGCGGAGCCAGTTCTTC	CANSLGRSQFF
TRBV5-5	many	TRBJ2-7	TRBD2	TGTGCCAGCAGCCGGGGACTAGGGCCATCCTACGAGCAGTACTTC	CASSRGLGPSYEQYF
TRBV7-8	many	TRBJ1-2	-	TGTGCCAGCAGCTTAGCCCCTTCGTCGGATGGCTACACCTTC	CASSLAPSSDGYTF
TRBV11-2	-	TRBJ2-5	TRBD2	TGTGCCGGCAGCTTTGTCCCGGCTAGCGGGCAAGAGACTCAGTACTTC	CAGSFVPASGQETQYF
TRBV5-6	-	TRBJ2-1	-	TGTGCCAGCAGTTTGGGGAGGCAGCACTCCAATGAGCAGTTCTTC	CASSLGRQHSNEQFF
TRBV29-1	once	TRBJ2-3	-	TGCAGCGTTGAAGTCGGGCGGATGACAGATACGCAGTATTTT	CSVEVGRMTDTQYF
TRBV7-3	few	TRBJ1-3	TRBD1	TGTGCCAGCAGCTCGGGACAGACGAACACCATATATTTT	CASSSGQTNTIYF
TRBV10-2	-	TRBJ2-3	TRBD1	TGCGCCAACAGCAACGACAGGGTGGCAGATACGCAGTATTTT	CANSNDRVADTQYF
TRBV11-2	medium-sized	TRBJ1-5	-	TGTGCCAGCAGCTTGTCCGGGTACAATCAGCCCCAGCATTTT	CASSLSGYNQPQHF
TRBV7-2	-	TRBJ2-5	-	TGTGCCAGCAGCTCACAGGGCCCGACAGAGACCCAGTACTTC	CASSSQGPTETQYF
TRBV10-3	many	TRBJ2-1	TRBD2	TGTGCCATCAGTGAGATTAGCGGGAGGAGGAATGAGCAGTTCTTC	CAISEISGRRNEQFF
TRBV4-1	many	TRBJ2-4	TRBD2	TGCGCCAGCAGCCAAGATTCGGGGGGGAGTAGCCCTGCCAAAAACATTCAGTACTTC	CASSQDSGGSSPAKNIQYF
TRBV19	-	TRBJ2-2	TRBD2	TGTGCCAGTAGTATAGATGCGGGGACTAGCGATACCCGGGAGCTGTTTTTT	CASSIDAGTSDTRELFF
TRBV28	-	TRBJ1-2	-	TGTGCCAACCGGGACGGAGGGTATGGCTACACCTTC	CANRDGGYGYTF
TRBV5-5	many	TRBJ2-2	TRBD2	TGTGCCAGCAGACCAGGACTAGCGGACGGGGAGCTGTTTTTT	CASRPGLADGELFF
TRBV30	few	TRBJ2-1	-	TGTGCCTGGAGTGTACAGGGAGGCAATGAGCAGTTCTTC	CAWSVQGGNEQFF
TRBV5-1	-	TRBJ2-5	-	TGCGCCAGCAGCCCAGCTCCGGAAGAGACCCAGTACTTC	CASSPAPEETQYF
TRBV6-1	many	TRBJ1-6	TRBD1	TGTGCCAGCAGTGAAAGTCAGGGGGGTTCACCCCTCCACTTT	CASSESQGGSPLHF
TRBV11-2	-	TRBJ2-1	TRBD2	TGTGCCAGCAGTTCGCGCCCGAGCGGGAGCATCTATGAGCAGTTCTTC	CASSSRPSGSIYEQFF